The 18 T cell receptor beta chains listed next were all sequenced from one sample in a study of lymphopenia after photon versus proton radiotherapy. TCRdb's table, derived via immunoSEQ multiplex PCR, lists solely in-frame clones and lacks some. Found here are some 29,000 clones, around 81% of them singletons; the top ten hold around a third. The input for sequencing was peripheral blood, taken from a patient treated with photon-based radiotherapy. Every receptor here comes from a man aged 50-59 years with gastric cancer.

The chain employs TRBV29-1 and TRBJ1-2; D unresolved. This CDR3 is 12 amino acids long. V gave up 8 bases and J gave up 0 bases, with 10 bases separating them. CDR1 is SQVTM, CDR2 ANQGSEA, per germline. CDR3 in amino acids: CSTWETNYGYTF. The CDR3 bases are TGCAGCACCTGGGAGACTAACTATGGCTACACCTTC.

A few counts support this clone. The chain combines TRBV28 with TRBJ1-5; 7 bases match TRBD1. The CDR3 is 14 amino acids. V gave up 8 bases and J gave up 6 bases; unmatched junction bases: 10. Germline values: CDR1 MDHEN, CDR2 SYDVKM. CDR3 DNA: TGTGCCAGCGTACCAGGGGGTTTTAGTCAGCCCCAGCATTTT. Amino acid sequence: CASVPGGFSQPQHF.

V is TRBV5-1 and J is TRBJ1-2; the D gene is possibly TRBD1 (6 bases). V was pared by 1 base and J by 0 bases, with 10 bases between. The length of the CDR3 is 15 residues. The germline V gene has CDR1 SGHRS and CDR2 YFSETQ. CDR3 region: CASSLNREANYGYTF. The CDR3 region has the DNA TGCGCCAGCAGCTTGAACAGGGAAGCTAACTATGGCTACACCTTC.

The CDR3 nucleotides are TGTGCCACCCCTCGACCCGGGACATCAGTTAAGCGCACCGGGGAGCTGTTTTTT. As protein: CATPRPGTSVKRTGELFF. The V and J genes are TRBV10-3 and TRBJ2-2; tentatively, D is TRBD1 (6 bases). Germline CDR1 ENHRY, CDR2 SYGVKD. The CDR3 is made up of 18 amino acids. V lost 10 bases, J lost 4 bases, and 28 bases lay in between.

The chain links TRBV7-2 to TRBJ2-1; D not certain. The CDR3 loop spans 13 amino acids. Trimming cost V 5 bases and J 6 bases, with 11 bases left between them. The germline V gene has CDR1 SGHTA and CDR2 FQGNSA. CDR3 DNA: TGTGCCAGCAGCCCCTGGTTTAGCAATGAGCAGTTCTTC. This sequence encodes CASSPWFSNEQFF.

This chain joins TRBV5-6 and TRBJ1-1; D may be TRBD1 (5 bases). Germline V gives CDR1 SGHDT, CDR2 YYEEEE. This CDR3 has 15 residues. V gave up 0 bases and J gave up 1 base, with 10 bases separating them. The CDR3 DNA sequence: TGTGCCAGCAGCTTGGTATCAGGGAAGAACACTGAAGCTTTCTTT. Amino acids: CASSLVSGKNTEAFF.

This clone was observed a single time. This chain joins TRBV6-6 and TRBJ1-1; 7 bases line up with TRBD1. CDR3 length: 15 residues. Germline V gives CDR1 MNHNY, CDR2 SVGAGI (reference sequence). V was clipped by 2 bases and J by 7 bases; unmatched bases: 10. CDR3 residues: CASSYGRHRGGEAFF. DNA for the CDR3: TGTGCCAGCAGTTACGGTCGTCACAGGGGAGGTGAAGCTTTCTTT.

The chain employs TRBV6-5 and TRBJ1-5; 11 positions agree with TRBD1. This CDR3 has 15 amino acids. Germline loops: CDR1 MNHEY, CDR2 SVGAGI. J gave up 4 bases and V 6 bases, and 5 bases lay outside the gene matches. This CDR3 is CASSLGQGANQPQHF. The CDR3 DNA sequence: TGTGCCAGCAGCCTCGGACAGGGGGCGAATCAGCCCCAGCATTTT.

This clone turned up a few times. This rearrangement joins TRBV6-1 to TRBJ1-1, with 8 nucleotides matching TRBD1. The CDR3 loop spans 15 amino acids. Unmatched junction bases numbered 3, after V lost 2 bases and J lost 1 base. In germline, CDR1 is MNHNS, CDR2 SASEGT. The CDR3 region is CASSELGQGNTEAFF. In nucleotides, the CDR3 is TGTGCCAGCAGTGAATTAGGACAGGGGAACACTGAAGCTTTCTTT.

V gene TRBV6-5 combines with J gene TRBJ1-2, with TRBD1 matching 9 bases. Germline V gene data show CDR1 as MNHEY and CDR2 as SVGAGI. Losses at the gene ends were 6 bases for V and 2 bases for J; bases not matched to a gene: 4. The CDR3 has 14 amino acids. The DNA of the CDR3 is TGTGCCAGCAGGGGACAGGGAGGGAACTATGGCTACACCTTC. It is translated as CASRGQGGNYGYTF.

The chain combines TRBV6-5 with TRBJ1-2; the D is unclear. The CDR3 is 15 amino acids. In germline, CDR1 is MNHEY, CDR2 SVGAGI. Trimming shortened V by 5 bases and J by 0 bases, and 13 bases separated the two germline ends. CDR3 bases: TGTGCCAGCAGTCTAAGACTCCCCTCTAACTATGGCTACACCTTC. It codes for CASSLRLPSNYGYTF.

This chain joins TRBV5-1 and TRBJ2-5; 8 positions match TRBD2. The CDR3 has 14 residues. V was clipped by 0 bases and J by 7 bases; unmatched bases: 5. CDR1 SGHRS and CDR2 YFSETQ come from the germline V gene. The CDR3 DNA reads TGCGCCAGCAGCTTGGGGCACGGGAGGGGGACCCAGTACTTC. This codes for CASSLGHGRGTQYF. Looking up the rest from reference TRBV5-1 and TRBJ2-5 gives the full variable domain: KAGVTQTPRYLIKTRGQQVTLSCSPISGHRSVSWYQQTPGQGLQFLFEYFSETQRNKGNFPGRFSGRQFSNSRSEMNVSTLELGDSALYLCASSLGHGRGTQYFGPGTRLLVL.

This clone was detected many times. The chain links TRBV27 to TRBJ2-5, with 7 bases identical to TRBD2. Germline V gene lookup returns CDR1 MNHEY and CDR2 SMNVEV (reference sequence). This CDR3 spans 15 amino acids. The J segment lost 4 bases and the V segment lost 3 bases, leaving 8 bases of the junction unmatched. The chain's CDR3 is CASSLDWTGGETQYF. CDR3 coding DNA: TGTGCCAGCAGTTTGGACTGGACGGGGGGAGAGACCCAGTACTTC.

In its sample, this clone was seen a few times. The chain combines TRBV5-3 with TRBJ2-3; 7 bases are shared with TRBD1. TRBV5-3 qualifies as an ORF whose function is uncertain. The CDR3 loop spans 14 amino acids. Trimming at V came to 1 base and at J to 2 bases, leaving 1 base not matched to a gene. This CDR3 is CARSLRGHTDTQYF. CDR3 coding DNA: TGTGCCAGAAGCTTGAGGGGGCACACAGATACGCAGTATTTT.

The chain links TRBV6-6 to TRBJ1-1; no clear D gene. In germline, CDR1 is MNHNY, CDR2 SVGAGI (reference sequence). This CDR3 is built from 15 residues. The V gene lost 3 bases and the J gene lost 0 bases, with 11 bases spanning the gap. CDR3 region: CASSYSVKMNTEAFF. Here the CDR3 DNA reads TGTGCCAGCAGTTATTCTGTCAAGATGAACACTGAAGCTTTCTTT.

This clone showed up just a few times. This chain joins TRBV5-5 and TRBJ1-5, with D maybe TRBD1 (5 bases). This CDR3 region has 14 residues. The germline CDR1 and CDR2 sequences are SGHKS and YYEKEE (reference sequence). V lost 4 bases to trimming and J lost 3 bases, with 11 bases between them. The CDR3 DNA follows: TGTGCCAGCAGCGCAAGGGGCGTCAATCAGCCCCAGCATTTT. Protein: CASSARGVNQPQHF. The full variable domain, in which reference TRBV5-5 and TRBJ1-5 provide the parts outside the CDR3, is DAGVTQSPTHLIKTRGQQVTLRCSPISGHKSVSWYQQVLGQGPQFIFQYYEKEERGRGNFPDRFSARQFPNYSSELNVNALLLGDSALYLCASSARGVNQPQHFGDGTRLSIL.

The V call is TRBV12-2, the J call TRBJ1-1; the table's D gene call, TRBD1, was not cross checked with the DNA. TRBV12-2 is assigned pseudogene status. The CDR3 length is 17 residues. CDR3: CASRLRGQYPQYTEAFF. The CDR3 DNA reads as TGTGCAAGTCGCTTACGGGGACAGTATCCGCAATACACTGAAGCTTTCTTT.

There are a few counts of this clone. The rearrangement joins TRBV15 to TRBJ2-7; D gene ambiguous. The germline V and J ends were trimmed by 1 base and 5 bases, with 9 bases remaining between them. The CDR3 is 13 amino acids. The germline CDR1 and CDR2 sequences are LNHNV and YYDKDF (reference sequence). The chain's CDR3 is CATSRGMGHEQYV. The CDR3 DNA reads TGTGCCACCAGCAGAGGTATGGGCCACGAGCAGTACGTC.